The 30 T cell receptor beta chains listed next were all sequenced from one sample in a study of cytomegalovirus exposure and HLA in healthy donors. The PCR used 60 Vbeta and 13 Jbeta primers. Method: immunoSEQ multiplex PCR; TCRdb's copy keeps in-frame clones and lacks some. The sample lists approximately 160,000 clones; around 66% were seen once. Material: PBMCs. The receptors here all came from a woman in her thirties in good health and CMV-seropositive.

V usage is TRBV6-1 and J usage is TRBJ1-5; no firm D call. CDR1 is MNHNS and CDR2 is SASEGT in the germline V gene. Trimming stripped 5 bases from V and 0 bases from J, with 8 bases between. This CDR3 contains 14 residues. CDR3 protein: CASSHGYSNQPQHF. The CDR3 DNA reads TGTGCCAGCAGTCACGGTTATAGCAATCAGCCCCAGCATTTT.

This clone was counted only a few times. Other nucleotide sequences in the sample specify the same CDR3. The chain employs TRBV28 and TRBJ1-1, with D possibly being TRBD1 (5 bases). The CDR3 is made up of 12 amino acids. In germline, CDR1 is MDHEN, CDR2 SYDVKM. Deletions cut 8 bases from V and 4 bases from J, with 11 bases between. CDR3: CASLRQTTEAFF. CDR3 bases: TGTGCCAGCTTAAGACAGACCACTGAAGCTTTCTTT. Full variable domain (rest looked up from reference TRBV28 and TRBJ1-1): DVKVTQSSRYLVKRTGEKVFLECVQDMDHENMFWYRQDPGLGLRLIYFSYDVKMKEKGDIPEGYSVSREKKERFSLILESASTNQTSMYLCASLRQTTEAFFGQGTRLTVV.

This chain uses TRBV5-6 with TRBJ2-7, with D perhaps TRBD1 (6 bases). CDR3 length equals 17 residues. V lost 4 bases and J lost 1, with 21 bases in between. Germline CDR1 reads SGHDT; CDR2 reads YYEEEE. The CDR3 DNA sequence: TGTGCCAGCAGCACGAGTCCGTGGGACATCCTATCCTACGAGCAGTACTTC. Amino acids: CASSTSPWDILSYEQYF.

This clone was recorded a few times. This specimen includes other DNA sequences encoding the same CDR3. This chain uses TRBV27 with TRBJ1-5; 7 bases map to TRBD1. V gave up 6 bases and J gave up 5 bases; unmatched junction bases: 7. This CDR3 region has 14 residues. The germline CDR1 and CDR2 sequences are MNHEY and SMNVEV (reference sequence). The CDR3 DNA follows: TGTGCCAGCAGCCTACAGGGGACTTATCAGCCCCAGCATTTT. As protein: CASSLQGTYQPQHF.

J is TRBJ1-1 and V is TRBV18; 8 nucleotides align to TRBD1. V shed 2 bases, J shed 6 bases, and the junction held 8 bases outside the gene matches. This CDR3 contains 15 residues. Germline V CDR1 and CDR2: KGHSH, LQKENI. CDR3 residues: CASSPKHGQGAEAFF. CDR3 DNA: TGTGCCAGCTCACCAAAGCACGGACAGGGCGCTGAAGCTTTCTTT.

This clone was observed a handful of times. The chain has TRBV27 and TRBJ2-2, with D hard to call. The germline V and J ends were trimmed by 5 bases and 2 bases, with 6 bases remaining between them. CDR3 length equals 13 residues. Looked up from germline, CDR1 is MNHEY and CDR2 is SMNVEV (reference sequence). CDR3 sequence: CASSLLNTGELFF. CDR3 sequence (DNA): TGTGCCAGCAGTCTCCTAAACACCGGGGAGCTGTTTTTT.

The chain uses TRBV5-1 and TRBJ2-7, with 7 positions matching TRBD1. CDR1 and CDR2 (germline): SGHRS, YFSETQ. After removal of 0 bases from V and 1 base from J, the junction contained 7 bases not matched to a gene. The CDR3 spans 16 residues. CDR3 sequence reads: CASSLGLRDSSYEQYF. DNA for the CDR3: TGCGCCAGCAGCTTGGGCCTCCGGGACAGTTCCTACGAGCAGTACTTC.

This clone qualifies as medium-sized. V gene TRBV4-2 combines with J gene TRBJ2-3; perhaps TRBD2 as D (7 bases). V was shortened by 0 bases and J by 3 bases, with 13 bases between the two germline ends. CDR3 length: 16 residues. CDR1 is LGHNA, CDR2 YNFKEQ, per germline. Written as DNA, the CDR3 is TGTGCCAGCAGCCAAGAGGGGGGGGCGAGGACAGATACGCAGTATTTT. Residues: CASSQEGGARTDTQYF.

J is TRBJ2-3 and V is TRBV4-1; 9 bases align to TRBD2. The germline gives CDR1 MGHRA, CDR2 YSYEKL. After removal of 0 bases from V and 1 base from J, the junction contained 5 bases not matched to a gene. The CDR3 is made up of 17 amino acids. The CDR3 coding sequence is TGCGCCAGCAGCCAAGATAGTAGCGGGGGTGGCACAGATACGCAGTATTTT. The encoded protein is CASSQDSSGGGTDTQYF.

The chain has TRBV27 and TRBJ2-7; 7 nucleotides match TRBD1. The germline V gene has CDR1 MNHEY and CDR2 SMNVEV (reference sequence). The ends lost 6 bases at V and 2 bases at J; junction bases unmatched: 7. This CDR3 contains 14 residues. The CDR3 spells CASRLGQMTYEQYF. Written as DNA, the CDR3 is TGTGCCAGCAGGTTGGGACAGATGACCTACGAGCAGTACTTC.

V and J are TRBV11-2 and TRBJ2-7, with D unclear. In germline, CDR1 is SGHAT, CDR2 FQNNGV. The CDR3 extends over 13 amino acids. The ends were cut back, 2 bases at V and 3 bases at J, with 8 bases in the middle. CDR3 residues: CASSLYYGYEQYF. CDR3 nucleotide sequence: TGTGCCAGCAGCTTATATTACGGCTACGAGCAGTACTTC.

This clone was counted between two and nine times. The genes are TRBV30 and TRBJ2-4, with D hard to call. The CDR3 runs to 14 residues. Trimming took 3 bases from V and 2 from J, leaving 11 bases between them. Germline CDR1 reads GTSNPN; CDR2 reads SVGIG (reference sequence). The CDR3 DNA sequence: TGTGCCTGGAGCCTTATGCGGACCAAAAACATTCAGTACTTC. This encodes CAWSLMRTKNIQYF.

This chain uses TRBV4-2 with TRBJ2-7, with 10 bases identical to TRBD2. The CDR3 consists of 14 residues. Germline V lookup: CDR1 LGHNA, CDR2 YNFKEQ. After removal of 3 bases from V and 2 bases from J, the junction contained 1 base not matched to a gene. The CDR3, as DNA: TGTGCCAGCAGCCACGGACTAGCGGCCTACGAGCAGTACTTC. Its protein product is CASSHGLAAYEQYF.

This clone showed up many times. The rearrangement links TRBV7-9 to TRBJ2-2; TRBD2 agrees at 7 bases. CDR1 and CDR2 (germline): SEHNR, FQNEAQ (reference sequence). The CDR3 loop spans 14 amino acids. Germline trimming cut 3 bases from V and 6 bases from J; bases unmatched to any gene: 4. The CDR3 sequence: CASSLASGPGELFF. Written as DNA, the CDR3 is TGTGCCAGCAGCTTGGCTAGCGGTCCCGGGGAGCTGTTTTTT.

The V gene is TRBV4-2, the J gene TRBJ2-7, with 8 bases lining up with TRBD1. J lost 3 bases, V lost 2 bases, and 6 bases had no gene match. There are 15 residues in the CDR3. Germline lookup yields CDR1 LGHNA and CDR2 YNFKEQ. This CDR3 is CASSQPDRGGYEQYF. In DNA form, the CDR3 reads TGTGCCAGCAGCCAACCTGACAGGGGTGGCTACGAGCAGTACTTC.

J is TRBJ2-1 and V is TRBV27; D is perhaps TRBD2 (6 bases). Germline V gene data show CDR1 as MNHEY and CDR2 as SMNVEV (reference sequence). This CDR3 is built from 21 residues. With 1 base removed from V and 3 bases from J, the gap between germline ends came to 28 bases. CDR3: CASSLLRPGPPGEWNYNEQFF. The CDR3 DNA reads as TGTGCCAGCAGTTTATTGCGCCCGGGACCACCGGGAGAGTGGAACTACAATGAGCAGTTCTTC.

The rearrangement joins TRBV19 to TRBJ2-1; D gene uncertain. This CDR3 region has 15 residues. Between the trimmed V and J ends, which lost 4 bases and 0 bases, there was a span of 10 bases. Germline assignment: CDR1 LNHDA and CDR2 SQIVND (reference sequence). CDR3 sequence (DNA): TGTGCCAGTAGTACAAACTTGAACTCCTACAATGAGCAGTTCTTC. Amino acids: CASSTNLNSYNEQFF. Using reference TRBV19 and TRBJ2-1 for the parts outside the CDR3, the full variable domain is DGGITQSPKYLFRKEGQNVTLSCEQNLNHDAMYWYRQDPGQGLRLIYYSQIVNDFQKGDIAEGYSVSREKKESFPLTVTSAQKNPTAFYLCASSTNLNSYNEQFFGPGTRLTVL.

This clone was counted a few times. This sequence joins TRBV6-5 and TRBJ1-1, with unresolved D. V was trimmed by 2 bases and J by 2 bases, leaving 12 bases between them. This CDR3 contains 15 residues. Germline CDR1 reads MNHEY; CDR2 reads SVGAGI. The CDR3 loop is CASSYHRESNTEAFF. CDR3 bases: TGTGCCAGCAGTTACCACAGAGAATCCAACACTGAAGCTTTCTTT.

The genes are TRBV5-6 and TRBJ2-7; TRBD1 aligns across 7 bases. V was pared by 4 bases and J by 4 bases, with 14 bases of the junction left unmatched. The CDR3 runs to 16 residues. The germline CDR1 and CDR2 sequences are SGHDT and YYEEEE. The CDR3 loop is CASSTLTGVLFYEQYF. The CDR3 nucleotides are TGTGCCAGCAGCACGCTCACAGGGGTCCTTTTTTACGAGCAGTACTTC.

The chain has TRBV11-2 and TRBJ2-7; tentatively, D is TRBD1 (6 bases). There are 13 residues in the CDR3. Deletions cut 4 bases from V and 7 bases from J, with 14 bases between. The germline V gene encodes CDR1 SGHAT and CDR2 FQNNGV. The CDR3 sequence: CASSSGGQWEQYF. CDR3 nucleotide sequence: TGTGCCAGCAGCTCCGGAGGACAGTGGGAGCAGTACTTC.

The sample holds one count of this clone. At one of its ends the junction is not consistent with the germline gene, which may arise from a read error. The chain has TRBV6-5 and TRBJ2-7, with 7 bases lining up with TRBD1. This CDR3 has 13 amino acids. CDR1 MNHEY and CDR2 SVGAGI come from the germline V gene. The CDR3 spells CASRHPTGYGQYF. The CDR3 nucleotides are TGTGCCAGCAGACACCCGACAGGGTACGGGCAGTACTTC.

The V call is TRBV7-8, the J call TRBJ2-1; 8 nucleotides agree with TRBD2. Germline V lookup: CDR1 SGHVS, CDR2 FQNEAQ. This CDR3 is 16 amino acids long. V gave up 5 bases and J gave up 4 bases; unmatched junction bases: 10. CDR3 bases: TGTGCCAGCAGCCCTAGGGGAGCGGGAGATTACAATGAGCAGTTCTTC. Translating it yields CASSPRGAGDYNEQFF.

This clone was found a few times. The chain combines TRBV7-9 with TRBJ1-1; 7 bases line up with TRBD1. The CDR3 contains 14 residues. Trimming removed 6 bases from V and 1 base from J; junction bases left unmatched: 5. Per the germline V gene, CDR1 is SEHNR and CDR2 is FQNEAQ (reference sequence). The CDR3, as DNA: TGTGCCAGCAGATCAGGGGGGCAGAACACTGAAGCTTTCTTT. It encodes CASRSGGQNTEAFF.

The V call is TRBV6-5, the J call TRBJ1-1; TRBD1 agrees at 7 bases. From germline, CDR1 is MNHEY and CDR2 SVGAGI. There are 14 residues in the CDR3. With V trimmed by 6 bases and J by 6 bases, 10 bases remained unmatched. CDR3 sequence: CASRSYDRDAEAFF. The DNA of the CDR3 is TGTGCCAGCAGATCCTATGACAGGGATGCTGAAGCTTTCTTT.

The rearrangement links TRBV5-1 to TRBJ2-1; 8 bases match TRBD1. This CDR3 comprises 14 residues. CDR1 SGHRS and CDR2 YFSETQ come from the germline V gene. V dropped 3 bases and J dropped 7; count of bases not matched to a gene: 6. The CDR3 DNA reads TGCGCCAGCAGCTCCGCGACAGGGGATAATGAGCAGTTCTTC. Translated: CASSSATGDNEQFF.

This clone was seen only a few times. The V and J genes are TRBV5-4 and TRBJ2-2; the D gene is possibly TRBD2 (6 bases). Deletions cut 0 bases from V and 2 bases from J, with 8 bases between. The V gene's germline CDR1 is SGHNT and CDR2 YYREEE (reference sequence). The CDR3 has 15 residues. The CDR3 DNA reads TGTGCCAGCAGCTTGGCCGGGAGAAACACCGGGGAGCTGTTTTTT. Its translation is CASSLAGRNTGELFF.

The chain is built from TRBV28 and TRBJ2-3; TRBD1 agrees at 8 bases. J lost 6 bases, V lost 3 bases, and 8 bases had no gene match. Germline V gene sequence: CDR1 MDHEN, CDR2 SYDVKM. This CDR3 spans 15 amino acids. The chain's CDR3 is CASSFGPGGRDTQYF. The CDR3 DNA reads TGTGCCAGCAGTTTTGGGCCAGGGGGCCGGGATACGCAGTATTTT.

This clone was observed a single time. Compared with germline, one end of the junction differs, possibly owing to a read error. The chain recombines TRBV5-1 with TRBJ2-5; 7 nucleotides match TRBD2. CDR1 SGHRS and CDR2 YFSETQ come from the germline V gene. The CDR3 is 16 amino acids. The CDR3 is CAGSPGLVALQETQYF. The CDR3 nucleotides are TGCGCCGGCAGCCCCGGACTAGTGGCCTTACAAGAGACCCAGTACTTC.

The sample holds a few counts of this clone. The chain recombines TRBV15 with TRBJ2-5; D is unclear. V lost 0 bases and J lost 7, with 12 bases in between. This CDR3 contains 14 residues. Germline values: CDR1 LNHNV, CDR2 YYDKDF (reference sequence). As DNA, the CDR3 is TGTGCCACCAGCAGAGATACTTCCGCGGCGACCCAGTACTTC. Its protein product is CATSRDTSAATQYF. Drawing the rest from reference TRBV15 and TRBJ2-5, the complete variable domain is DAMVIQNPRYQVTQFGKPVTLSCSQTLNHNVMYWYQQKSSQAPKLLFHYYDKDFNNEADTPDNFQSRRPNTSFCFLDIRSPGLGDTAMYLCATSRDTSAATQYFGPGTRLLVL.

In DNA form, the CDR3 reads TGCGCCAGCAGCTCGGACTTGGGCACTGAAGCTTTCTTT. Its translation: CASSSDLGTEAFF. This rearrangement joins TRBV5-1 to TRBJ1-1; D unclear. V was trimmed by 3 bases and J by 4 bases, leaving 10 bases between them. CDR3 size: 13 residues. Germline assignment: CDR1 SGHRS and CDR2 YFSETQ. The variable domain in full, completed from reference TRBV5-1 and TRBJ1-1, reads KAGVTQTPRYLIKTRGQQVTLSCSPISGHRSVSWYQQTPGQGLQFLFEYFSETQRNKGNFPGRFSGRQFSNSRSEMNVSTLELGDSALYLCASSSDLGTEAFFGQGTRLTVV.